The 15 T cell receptor beta chains given below trace back to one sample, sequenced in a study of blood T cell repertoires in COVID-19. TCRdb keeps only in-frame clones here, not all; method: immunoSEQ multiplex PCR. The repertoire holds about 130,000 clones, with around 83% as singletons. Sequences were obtained from peripheral blood. These receptors all stem from a woman aged 50 to 65 with acute or convalescent COVID-19.

The chain is built from TRBV27 and TRBJ1-5; 9 nucleotides match TRBD1. Germline V gene sequence: CDR1 MNHEY, CDR2 SMNVEV (reference sequence). The CDR3 spans 16 residues. Trimming took 5 bases from V and 4 from J; bases not matched to a gene: 9. As DNA, the CDR3 is TGTGCCAGCAGTGTTGTAGGGGACAGGGTTAATCAGCCCCAGCATTTT. Its protein product is CASSVVGDRVNQPQHF.

The CDR3 nucleotides read TGTGCCAGCAGCTTAAATTACAATCAGCCCCAGCATTTT. Protein: CASSLNYNQPQHF. The V call is TRBV7-2, the J call TRBJ1-5; no clear D gene. The V gene's germline CDR1 is SGHTA and CDR2 FQGNSA. The V end was cut by 2 bases, the J end by 3 bases, with 5 bases between. There are 13 residues in the CDR3.

The CDR3 here is CASSTLYYGYTF. CDR3 sequence (DNA): TGTGCCAGTAGTACTCTCTACTATGGCTACACCTTC. The chain recombines TRBV19 with TRBJ1-2; D not resolved. This CDR3 has 12 amino acids. The V end was cut by 4 bases, the J end by 3 bases, with 6 bases between. CDR1 LNHDA and CDR2 SQIVND come from the germline V gene (reference sequence).

CDR3 loop: CASSKVRRGTKGDTDTQYF. CDR3 DNA: TGTGCCAGCAGCAAAGTAAGGAGAGGCACCAAGGGGGACACAGATACGCAGTATTTT. The chain links TRBV21-1 to TRBJ2-3; the tabulated D call, TRBD1, remains unverified against the DNA. TRBV21-1 is described as a pseudogene. This CDR3 has 19 amino acids.

This chain joins TRBV9 and TRBJ1-5; D uncertain. This CDR3 is 13 amino acids long. Deletions cut 2 bases from V and 0 bases from J, with 3 bases between. Germline assignment: CDR1 SGDLS and CDR2 YYNGEE. The CDR3 protein is CASSVNSNQPQHF. The CDR3 nucleotides are TGTGCCAGCAGCGTTAATAGCAATCAGCCCCAGCATTTT.

The chain is built from TRBV30 and TRBJ2-2; tentatively, D is TRBD1 (6 bases). CDR3 length: 18 residues. V dropped 3 bases and J dropped 1 base, with 21 bases sitting between them. CDR1 and CDR2 (germline): GTSNPN, SVGIG (reference sequence). The CDR3 nucleotides are TGTGCCTGGAGCGGTAGAGGGCACAGGACAGTGAACACCGGGGAGCTGTTTTTT. Protein product: CAWSGRGHRTVNTGELFF.

The chain links TRBV5-1 to TRBJ1-2; D might be TRBD1 (6 bases). The CDR3 extends over 13 amino acids. V shed 1 base and J shed 8 bases, with 12 bases lying between them. Germline V gene sequence: CDR1 SGHRS, CDR2 YFSETQ. The CDR3 protein is CASSLRTDSGYTF. CDR3 coding DNA: TGCGCCAGCAGCTTGAGGACAGACTCAGGCTACACCTTC.

This chain joins TRBV19 and TRBJ2-4, with 7 bases aligning to TRBD2. The CDR3 covers 15 residues. Germline CDR1 LNHDA, CDR2 SQIVND (reference sequence). V shed 7 bases and J 0 bases; nucleotides not matched to a gene: 6. CDR3 DNA: TGTGCCAGTAACCCGGGGGGACTAGCCAAAAACATTCAGTACTTC. This translates into CASNPGGLAKNIQYF.

This clone was found once. The gene calls are TRBV30 and TRBJ1-6; 7 bases match TRBD1. There are 14 residues in the CDR3. Unmatched junction bases numbered 8, after V lost 3 bases and J lost 9 bases. Germline CDR1 reads GTSNPN; CDR2 reads SVGIG (reference sequence). The CDR3 DNA is TGTGCCTGGAGAAGACAGGGTTTTGGTTCACCCCTCCACTTT. This encodes CAWRRQGFGSPLHF.

The chain uses TRBV18 and TRBJ2-7, with 10 bases identical to TRBD2. V dropped 4 bases and J dropped 4; count of bases not matched to a gene: 22. This CDR3 has 20 residues. Looked up from germline, CDR1 is KGHSH and CDR2 is LQKENI. The CDR3 DNA follows: TGTGCCAGCTCACTCCAACGACAACCTATAGCTAGCGGGGGATCTTACGAGCAGTACTTC. Encoded protein: CASSLQRQPIASGGSYEQYF.

This clone was seen once. This chain connects TRBV11-2 to TRBJ2-1; 9 bases map to TRBD2. Germline V CDR1 and CDR2: SGHAT, FQNNGV. The CDR3 loop spans 18 amino acids. V was pared by 4 bases and J by 0 bases, with 10 bases of the junction left unmatched. CDR3 loop: CASSSIDPGLASYNEQFF. CDR3 nucleotides: TGTGCCAGCAGCTCAATCGACCCGGGACTAGCCTCCTACAATGAGCAGTTCTTC.

The chain is built from TRBV14 and TRBJ1-3; TRBD1 matches 7 bases. Germline lookup yields CDR1 SGHDN and CDR2 FVKESK. The CDR3 runs to 15 residues. The junction had 4 bases not matched to a gene; V was cut back by 5 bases and J by 0 bases. The CDR3 reads CASSWTGSSGNTIYF. CDR3 DNA: TGTGCCAGCAGCTGGACAGGTTCCTCTGGAAACACCATATATTTT.

This clone was counted ten times or more. The chain recombines TRBV6-6 with TRBJ1-2, with D maybe TRBD1 (6 bases). This CDR3 is 15 amino acids long. Trimming took off 2 bases at V and 6 bases at J, with 16 bases between the two ends. CDR1 is MNHNY, CDR2 SVGAGI, per germline (reference sequence). The CDR3 reads CASSYDQQGRNGYTF. The DNA of the CDR3 is TGTGCCAGCAGTTACGATCAACAGGGAAGGAATGGCTACACCTTC.

The chain carries TRBV6-6 and TRBJ1-5, with no clear D. Per the germline V gene, CDR1 is MNHNY and CDR2 is SVGAGI (reference sequence). This CDR3 contains 14 residues. V was shortened by 10 bases and J by 7 bases, with 20 bases between the two germline ends. CDR3 amino acids: CAIGGHGVGQPQHF. CDR3 DNA: TGTGCCATCGGAGGTCATGGGGTCGGGCAGCCCCAGCATTTT.

V and J are TRBV2 and TRBJ1-2; 7 nucleotides agree with TRBD1. The germline V gene has CDR1 SNHLY and CDR2 FYNNEI. Germline trimming cut 7 bases from V and 3 bases from J; bases unmatched to any gene: 11. CDR3 length: 15 residues. This chain's CDR3 is CASMLPQTGHYGYTF. The CDR3 coding sequence is TGTGCCAGCATGCTCCCCCAGACAGGGCACTATGGCTACACCTTC. Looking up the rest from reference TRBV2 and TRBJ1-2 gives the full variable domain: EPEVTQTPSHQVTQMGQEVILRCVPISNHLYFYWYRQILGQKVEFLVSFYNNEISEKSEIFDDQFSVERPDGSNFTLKIRSTKLEDSAMYFCASMLPQTGHYGYTFGSGTRLTVV.